These T cell receptor beta chains were read from a single sample in a study of shared clonotypes between healthy human individuals. Clones were read by immunoSEQ multiplex PCR, and TCRdb kept only the in-frame ones, dropping some. The sample gives nearly 1 million clones, over 60% of which show up once; roughly 1.5% is in the top ten. Specimen: memory CD4+ T cells sorted from blood. The source of these receptors is a man in his late teens or twenties in good health. Both conserved end residues are part of each CDR3. The D gene is left open where the match is weak. Clone size is stated in some rows and not others, as once, few, many or a class when expanded.

j_call cdr3_length d_call clone_size v_call cdr3_nt cdr3_aa
TRBJ2-3 14 TRBD2 NA TRBV5-1 TGCGCCAGTTATACTAGCGGCAGCACAGATACGCAGTATTTT CASYTSGSTDTQYF
TRBJ1-1 13 TRBD1 NA TRBV6-5 TGTGCCAGCAGGCGAACAGGGGCCACTGAAGCTTTCTTT CASRRTGATEAFF
TRBJ2-2 19 NA NA TRBV7-9 TGTGCCAGCAGCTTATGGCACATATCAACTCTCGCGAACACCGGGGAGCTGTTTTTT CASSLWHISTLANTGELFF
TRBJ2-6 18 NA NA TRBV5-4 TGTGCCAGCAGCTCCGAAAAAACAGGGATCTCTGGGGCCAACGTCCTGACTTTC CASSSEKTGISGANVLTF
TRBJ1-4 12 NA few TRBV19 TGTGCCAGTAATCGTAAGGGAAACGGGGTGTTTTTT CASNRKGNGVFF
TRBJ2-1 17 TRBD2 NA TRBV6-1 TGTGCCAGCAGTGAACGGATCGGGAGGGCCGGCGGCAATGAGCAGTTCTTC CASSERIGRAGGNEQFF
TRBJ1-2 13 NA NA TRBV5-5 TGTGCCAGCAGCTTGGAACAGGTCTATGGCTACACCTTC CASSLEQVYGYTF
TRBJ1-5 13 NA NA TRBV4-1 TGCGCCAGCACCTCTCTAGTTGGGCAGCCCCAGCATTTT CASTSLVGQPQHF
TRBJ2-6 16 NA NA TRBV4-3 TGCGCCAGCAGCCAAGATGTTGCGGCTGGGGCCAACGTCCTGACTTTC CASSQDVAAGANVLTF
TRBJ2-7 13 TRBD2 NA TRBV5-1 TGCGCCAGCAGGTTTGGCGGGAGCTACGAGCAGTACTTC CASRFGGSYEQYF
TRBJ1-6 17 NA few TRBV5-8 TGTGCCAGCAGCTTACTCGGAGGGTTCAGGGTAAATTCACCCCTCCACTTT CASSLLGGFRVNSPLHF
TRBJ2-2 16 NA NA TRBV28 TGTGCCAGCAGCCGACGAGGGGGAGCGAACACCGGGGAGCTGTTTTTT CASSRRGGANTGELFF
TRBJ1-2 15 NA NA TRBV2 TGTGCCAGCAGCGCACTGACAGGTTCCCTCTATGGCTACACCTTC CASSALTGSLYGYTF
TRBJ1-1 13 NA NA TRBV7-2 TGTGCCAGCAGCTTACCTGAAATCACTGAAGCTTTCTTT CASSLPEITEAFF
TRBJ1-1 14 TRBD1 NA TRBV6-5 TGTGCCAGCAGTCGACAGGGGGGAGGGAGAGAAGCTTTCTTT CASSRQGGGREAFF
TRBJ2-3 11 NA NA TRBV10-3 TGTGCCTCTAGGACAGCCGAGGCGCAGTATTTT CASRTAEAQYF
TRBJ2-7 14 TRBD2 NA TRBV19 TGTGCCAGTAGTCCGGGGAGGGGCGGAAACGAGCAGTACTTC CASSPGRGGNEQYF
TRBJ1-1 15 TRBD1 NA TRBV5-1 TGCGCCAGCAGCTTGGACGGGGACAGGAACACTGAAGCTTTCTTT CASSLDGDRNTEAFF
TRBJ1-3 14 NA NA TRBV9 TGTGCCAGCAGCGTAAGGGATACAGGAAACACCATATATTTT CASSVRDTGNTIYF
TRBJ2-7 14 NA few TRBV29-1 TGCAGCGTCGTTTTCGGCGGGACCCGCTACGAGCAGTACTTC CSVVFGGTRYEQYF
TRBJ1-5 17 TRBD1 NA TRBV2 TGTGCCAGCAGTGAGGGTAAGACAGGGCATAGCAATCAGCCCCAGCATTTT CASSEGKTGHSNQPQHF
TRBJ1-4 18 TRBD1 few TRBV5-5 TGTGCCAGCAGCTTGGAGGCAGCGAGGGGGCGATCTAATGAAAAACTGTTTTTT CASSLEAARGRSNEKLFF
TRBJ2-7 15 NA few TRBV19 TGTGCCAGTAGTGTTCGTGTGGGGTACTCCTACGAGCAGTACTTC CASSVRVGYSYEQYF
TRBJ1-2 12 NA NA TRBV29-1 TGCAGCGTTTGGGCGGGCAACTATGGCTACACCTTC CSVWAGNYGYTF
TRBJ2-2 14 TRBD1 NA TRBV6-6 TGTGCCAGCAGCTGGACAGGGGGCACCGGGGAGCTGTTTTTT CASSWTGGTGELFF
TRBJ1-4 16 NA NA TRBV14 TGTGCCAGCAGCCAAGATTACACAGGATGGAAAGAAAAACTGTTTTTT CASSQDYTGWKEKLFF
TRBJ2-1 17 TRBD2 NA TRBV28 TGTGCCAGCAGCCAATTAACGAGCGGGAGTTCCTACAATGAGCAGTTCTTC CASSQLTSGSSYNEQFF
TRBJ2-5 13 NA NA TRBV6-1 TGTGCCAGCAGGTCCGATTTTAAAGAGACCCAGTACTTC CASRSDFKETQYF
TRBJ2-1 15 NA NA TRBV2 TGTGCCAGCAGTGAATGGGGGGACTCCTACAATGAGCAGTTCTTC CASSEWGDSYNEQFF
TRBJ2-7 13 TRBD2 NA TRBV7-2 TGTGCCAGCAGCTCTAGCGGGAGTTACGAGCAGTACTTC CASSSSGSYEQYF
TRBJ2-5 15 TRBD2 few TRBV28 TGTGCCAGCAGGCCTAGCGGGGGGCGGGGAGAGACCCAGTACTTC CASRPSGGRGETQYF
TRBJ2-2 13 NA NA TRBV2 TGTGCCAGCAGTGTTGGAAACACCGGGGAGCTGTTTTTT CASSVGNTGELFF
TRBJ2-5 15 NA once TRBV10-2 TGCGCCAGCAGGGAATGGGGGGGCCTTGGAGAGACCCAGTACTTC CASREWGGLGETQYF
TRBJ2-7 14 TRBD1 NA TRBV11-3 TGTGCCAGCAGCTCCGCCGGGACAGAATACGAGCAGTACTTC CASSSAGTEYEQYF
TRBJ1-1 11 NA NA TRBV9 TGTGCCAGCGGGGGGAACACTGAAGCTTTCTTT CASGGNTEAFF
TRBJ1-2 11 NA NA TRBV29-1 TGCAGCGTTCTCAGAAACTATGGCTACACCTTC CSVLRNYGYTF
TRBJ2-3 16 NA many TRBV18 TGTGCCAGCTCACCGGTTGGCGGGCCTAGCACAGATACGCAGTATTTT CASSPVGGPSTDTQYF
TRBJ1-2 15 TRBD1 once TRBV28 TGTGCCAGCAGTTTAACAGGGGGCGGTCGACGTGGCTACACCTTC CASSLTGGGRRGYTF
TRBJ2-5 15 TRBD2 NA TRBV29-1 TGCAGCGTAGGGACTAGCGGGGGGGCCGGGGAGACCCAGTACTTC CSVGTSGGAGETQYF
TRBJ2-7 14 NA few TRBV11-3 TGTGCCAGCAGCTTAGATGGAATTTTCTCCGAGCAGTACTTC CASSLDGIFSEQYF